A selection of T cell receptor beta chains follows, all from one sample in a study of cytomegalovirus exposure and HLA in healthy donors. Produced via immunoSEQ multiplex PCR; TCRdb's table is partial and in-frame only. The data contain more than 140,000 clones, around 65% of them singletons. Sequencing used PBMCs. Every receptor here comes from a woman in her 30s in good health and CMV-seropositive. Both conserved end residues are trimmed from each CDR3.

cdr3_length: 15; j_call: TRBJ1-3; v_call: TRBV4-2; cdr3_aa: ASSQDSWRSSGNTIY
cdr3_length: 12; j_call: TRBJ2-7; v_call: TRBV11-1; cdr3_aa: ASSSDRGPYEQY
cdr3_length: 12; j_call: TRBJ2-5; v_call: TRBV28; cdr3_aa: ASRLRWAGETQY
cdr3_length: 13; j_call: TRBJ2-3; v_call: TRBV2; cdr3_aa: ASSLSGGHADTQY
cdr3_length: 11; j_call: TRBJ1-5; v_call: TRBV5-4; cdr3_aa: ASSFEGNQPQH
cdr3_length: 13; j_call: TRBJ2-1; v_call: TRBV27; cdr3_aa: ASSSPAVSYNEQF
cdr3_length: 13; j_call: TRBJ1-6; v_call: TRBV29-1; cdr3_aa: SVRQESSYNSPLH
cdr3_length: 9; j_call: TRBJ2-4; v_call: TRBV2; cdr3_aa: ASTAKNIQY
cdr3_length: 14; j_call: TRBJ2-1; v_call: TRBV5-4; cdr3_aa: ASSLSGGGPVNEQF
cdr3_length: 13; j_call: TRBJ1-2; v_call: TRBV7-2; cdr3_aa: ASSSAWAGVYGYT
cdr3_length: 12; j_call: TRBJ1-3; v_call: TRBV5-6; cdr3_aa: ASRGSGGGNTIY
cdr3_length: 13; j_call: TRBJ2-3; v_call: TRBV13; cdr3_aa: ASTVGRGHADTQY
cdr3_length: 13; j_call: TRBJ2-5; v_call: TRBV5-1; cdr3_aa: ASSLGSGVGETQY
cdr3_length: 12; j_call: TRBJ2-7; v_call: TRBV5-8; cdr3_aa: ASDFRGRNYEQY
cdr3_length: 11; j_call: TRBJ2-2; v_call: TRBV19; cdr3_aa: ASRRPESGELF
cdr3_length: 13; j_call: TRBJ2-1; v_call: TRBV6-6; cdr3_aa: ASSDGSILGNEQF